Shown below are 20 T cell receptor beta chains from a single sample sequenced in a study of Ad26.COV2.S vaccination and SARS-CoV-2 variants. Sample treatment: some 20 received Ad26.COV2.S at low or high dose, single or two shots; a few received placebo; per-sample allocation not given. Sampling happened 63 days after the first vaccine or placebo injection. Only in-frame clones appear in the TCRdb table, and some are missing; sequencing was by immunoSEQ multiplex PCR. The data hold 350,000 to 400,000 clones, with roughly nine tenths observed a single time. The specimen comprised peripheral blood, sampled in a trial of Ad26.COV2.S vaccine versus placebo. These TCRs come from a person between 18 and 65 years old who received the Ad26.COV2.S COVID-19 vaccine or a placebo.

The chain carries TRBV27 and TRBJ2-2; D is possibly TRBD2 (6 bases). The CDR3 has 13 residues. Germline CDR1 MNHEY, CDR2 SMNVEV (reference sequence). V gave up 3 bases and J gave up 6 bases, with 8 bases separating them. The CDR3 DNA reads as TGTGCCAGCAGTTTGGGAGGAGCCGGGGAGCTGTTTTTT. Encoded protein: CASSLGGAGELFF.

This clone has a single count. The V and J genes are TRBV9 and TRBJ1-2, with D uncertain. The V end lost 5 bases, the J end lost 4 bases, and 9 bases lay between the germline ends. The CDR3 has 12 residues. Germline CDR1 and CDR2: SGDLS and YYNGEE. The CDR3 is CASRDTGYGYTF. CDR3 in DNA: TGTGCCAGCAGAGACACCGGCTATGGCTACACCTTC.

This sequence joins TRBV6-1 and TRBJ2-7; 9 nucleotides match TRBD2. The CDR3 runs to 14 residues. CDR1 and CDR2 (germline): MNHNS, SASEGT. With V trimmed by 3 bases and J by 3 bases, 3 bases remained unmatched. For the CDR3, the DNA is TGTGCCAGCAGTGATTTTAGCGGGGGCTACGAGCAGTACTTC. It codes for CASSDFSGGYEQYF.

This clone appeared a few times. The chain recombines TRBV2 with TRBJ1-1; 10 bases match TRBD1. The CDR3 totals 17 residues. With 0 bases clipped from V and 2 bases from J, the junction kept 6 bases outside the gene matches. Germline values: CDR1 SNHLY, CDR2 FYNNEI. The CDR3 sequence: CASSEARDRGANTEAFF. CDR3 DNA: TGTGCCAGCAGTGAAGCGCGGGACAGGGGCGCTAACACTGAAGCTTTCTTT.

This clone was picked up one time. V and J are TRBV7-2 and TRBJ2-5, with TRBD2 identical over 12 bases. The CDR3 extends over 14 amino acids. The ends lost 6 bases at V and 8 bases at J; junction bases unmatched: 7. Germline lookup yields CDR1 SGHTA and CDR2 FQGNSA. CDR3 DNA sequence: TGTGCCAGCAGGCTAGCGGGGGGGATCGGTACCCAGTACTTC. Its protein is CASRLAGGIGTQYF.

The genes are TRBV7-2 and TRBJ1-3; a weak D match, TRBD1 (5 bases). The germline CDR1 and CDR2 sequences are SGHTA and FQGNSA. Trimming pared 1 base from V and 2 bases from J, leaving 9 bases between. The CDR3 extends over 15 amino acids. The CDR3 sequence: CASSLDRYPGNTIYF. The CDR3 bases are TGTGCCAGCAGCTTAGACAGGTACCCTGGAAACACCATATATTTT.

This chain links TRBV11-2 with TRBJ1-4; 8 bases fit TRBD1. The V and J ends lost 2 bases and 10 bases, in that order; junction bases with no gene match: 12. The CDR3 length is 16 residues. Per the germline V gene, CDR1 is SGHAT and CDR2 is FQNNGV. CDR3 sequence reads: CASSLYLQGAMGKLFF. The CDR3 DNA reads as TGTGCCAGCAGCTTATACCTTCAGGGGGCCATGGGAAAACTGTTTTTT.

This clone was seen ten or more times. V gene TRBV29-1 combines with J gene TRBJ1-1; weak D call: TRBD1 (6 bases). This CDR3 has 13 amino acids. The ends were cut back, 7 bases at V and 5 bases at J, with 17 bases in the middle. Germline CDR1 SQVTM, CDR2 ANQGSEA. The CDR3 DNA reads as TGCAGCGCGGTCTGGGGGCGCAGAACTGAAGCTTTCTTT. This translates into CSAVWGRRTEAFF.

This clone was seen just once. V is TRBV19 and J is TRBJ1-2; D is unresolved. The germline V gene encodes CDR1 LNHDA and CDR2 SQIVND (reference sequence). V was shortened by 4 bases and J by 6 bases, with 9 bases between the two germline ends. This CDR3 spans 12 amino acids. This CDR3 reads CASSKRANGYTF. In nucleotides, the CDR3 is TGTGCCAGTAGTAAGAGGGCCAATGGCTACACCTTC.

The chain combines TRBV10-3 with TRBJ1-2, with D unresolved. The germline V gene has CDR1 ENHRY and CDR2 SYGVKD. V was shortened by 0 bases and J by 4 bases, with 9 bases between the two germline ends. The CDR3 is made up of 14 amino acids. DNA of the CDR3: TGTGCCATCAGTGAGTCAACCCACGCCTATGGCTACACCTTC. Amino acid sequence: CAISESTHAYGYTF.

The V and J genes are TRBV18 and TRBJ1-1, with TRBD1 matching over 8 bases. The CDR3 spans 16 residues. Trimming took 2 bases from V and 4 from J; bases not matched to a gene: 9. Germline CDR1 and CDR2: KGHSH and LQKENI. CDR3 nucleotide sequence: TGTGCCAGCTCACCAGATCGGGGCAGGGGGCTCACTGAAGCTTTCTTT. Translated: CASSPDRGRGLTEAFF.

J is TRBJ1-1 and V is TRBV7-2, with D maybe TRBD1 (5 bases). The V gene's germline CDR1 is SGHTA and CDR2 FQGNSA. Trimming took off 1 base at V and 5 bases at J, with 17 bases between the two ends. CDR3 size: 16 residues. CDR3 sequence reads: CASSLVPGPMVTEAFF. The CDR3 region has the DNA TGTGCCAGCAGCTTAGTGCCAGGGCCGATGGTAACTGAAGCTTTCTTT.

This clone has a single count. The CDR3 loop reads CASSYPTSGGTTDTQYF. Written as DNA, the CDR3 is TGTGCCAGCAGTTACCCGACTAGCGGGGGGACCACAGATACGCAGTATTTT. The chain combines TRBV6-2 or TRBV6-3 with TRBJ2-3; the match to TRBD2 covers 13 bases. Germline trimming cut 2 bases from V and 2 bases from J; bases unmatched to any gene: 4. The CDR3 sequence is 17 residues long. The germline V gene has CDR1 MNHEY and CDR2 SVGEGT.

V and J are TRBV29-1 and TRBJ2-7, with TRBD1 matching over 7 bases. The length of the CDR3 is 14 residues. The V gene's germline CDR1 is SQVTM and CDR2 ANQGSEA. The J segment lost 2 bases and the V segment lost 4 bases, leaving 8 bases of the junction unmatched. The CDR3 loop is CSVVRRDRPYEQYF. The DNA for the CDR3 is TGCAGCGTTGTACGCCGGGACAGACCCTACGAGCAGTACTTC.

This clone was detected a few times. V and J are TRBV19 and TRBJ2-7, with D maybe TRBD2 (5 bases). Trimming cost V 6 bases and J 5 bases, with 20 bases left between them. CDR3 length equals 15 residues. CDR1 is LNHDA, CDR2 SQIVND, per germline (reference sequence). As DNA, the CDR3 is TGTGCCAGTAGCTCCTCCCGAGGGCCGAGGAACGAGCAGTACTTC. Residues: CASSSSRGPRNEQYF. Full variable domain (missing parts from reference TRBV19 and TRBJ2-7): DGGITQSPKYLFRKEGQNVTLSCEQNLNHDAMYWYRQDPGQGLRLIYYSQIVNDFQKGDIAEGYSVSREKKESFPLTVTSAQKNPTAFYLCASSSSRGPRNEQYFGPGTRLTVT.

The V gene is TRBV4-1, the J gene TRBJ1-2, with 9 bases identical to TRBD1. V lost 5 bases and J lost 10; bases outside the gene matches: 14. Germline V gene lookup returns CDR1 MGHRA and CDR2 YSYEKL. This CDR3 has 15 amino acids. The CDR3 spells CASSVGMGTGSVYTF. The CDR3, as DNA: TGCGCCAGCAGCGTTGGGATGGGGACAGGGAGTGTCTACACCTTC.

This chain uses TRBV4-3 with TRBJ1-4; 10 bases map to TRBD1. CDR1 and CDR2 from the germline V gene are LGHNA and YSLEER. Trimming cost V 0 bases and J 8 bases; bases outside gene matches: 9. The CDR3 sequence is 17 residues long. The CDR3 loop reads CASSQDTGTGDLEKLFF. In nucleotides, the CDR3 is TGCGCCAGCAGCCAAGACACGGGGACAGGGGACTTAGAAAAACTGTTTTTT.

V is TRBV4-3 and J is TRBJ2-3; perhaps TRBD2 as D (5 bases). Germline V gives CDR1 LGHNA, CDR2 YSLEER. The CDR3 is 17 amino acids. Trimming shortened V by 3 bases and J by 0 bases, and 16 bases separated the two germline ends. This CDR3 is CASSHERGLTSTDTQYF. The CDR3 coding sequence is TGCGCCAGCAGCCACGAGAGAGGACTTACTAGCACAGATACGCAGTATTTT.

This clone showed up just once. V and J are TRBV12-3 or TRBV12-4 and TRBJ1-4; D unclear. This CDR3 has 12 residues. V was pared by 5 bases and J by 7 bases, with 8 bases between. CDR3 DNA: TGTGCCAGCAGTGACCCCCTTGAAAAACTGTTTTTT. It codes for CASSDPLEKLFF.

This clone appeared a single time. CDR3: CASSYSHRGTEAFF. Written as DNA, the CDR3 is TGTGCCAGCAGTTACTCACACAGAGGCACTGAAGCTTTCTTT. The rearrangement uses TRBV6-2 or TRBV6-3 and TRBJ1-1; unclear D gene. The CDR3 extends over 14 amino acids. Trimming stripped 0 bases from V and 4 bases from J, with 9 bases between. Germline CDR1 MNHEY, CDR2 SVGEGT.